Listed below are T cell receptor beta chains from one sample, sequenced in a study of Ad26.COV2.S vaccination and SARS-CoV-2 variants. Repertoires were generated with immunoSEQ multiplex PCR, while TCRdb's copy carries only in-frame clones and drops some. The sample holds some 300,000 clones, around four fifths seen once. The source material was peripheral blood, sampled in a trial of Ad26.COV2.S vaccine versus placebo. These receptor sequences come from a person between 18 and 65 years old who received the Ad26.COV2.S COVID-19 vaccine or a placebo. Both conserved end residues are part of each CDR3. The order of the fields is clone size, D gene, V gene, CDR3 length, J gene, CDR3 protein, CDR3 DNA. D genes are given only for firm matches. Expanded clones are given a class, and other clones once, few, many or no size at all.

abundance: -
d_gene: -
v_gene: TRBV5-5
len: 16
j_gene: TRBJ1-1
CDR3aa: CASSLGQALGWTEAFF
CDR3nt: TGTGCCAGCAGCTTGGGACAGGCCCTGGGGTGGACTGAAGCTTTCTTT

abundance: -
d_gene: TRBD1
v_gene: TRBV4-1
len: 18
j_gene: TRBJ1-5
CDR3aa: CASSQYGPGQGAVWPQHF
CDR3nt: TGCGCCAGCAGCCAATATGGGCCGGGACAGGGGGCTGTATGGCCCCAGCATTTT

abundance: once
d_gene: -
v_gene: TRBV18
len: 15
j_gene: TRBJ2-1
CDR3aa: CASSTGRVSYNEQFF
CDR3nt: TGTGCCAGCTCTACGGGACGGGTCTCCTACAATGAGCAGTTCTTC

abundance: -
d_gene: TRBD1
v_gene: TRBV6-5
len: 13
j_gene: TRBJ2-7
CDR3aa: CARQGAHNYEQYF
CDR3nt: TGTGCCAGACAGGGGGCGCATAACTACGAGCAGTACTTC

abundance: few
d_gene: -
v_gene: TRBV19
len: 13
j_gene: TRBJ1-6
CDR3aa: CASRGSYNSPLHF
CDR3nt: TGTGCCAGTAGGGGCAGCTATAATTCACCCCTCCACTTT

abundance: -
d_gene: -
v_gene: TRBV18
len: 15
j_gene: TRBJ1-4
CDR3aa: CASSPRASTREKLFF
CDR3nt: TGTGCCAGCTCACCACGCGCGTCCACAAGGGAAAAACTGTTTTTT

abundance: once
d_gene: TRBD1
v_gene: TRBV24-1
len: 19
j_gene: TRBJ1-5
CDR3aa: CATSASNLGGQDPGQPQHF
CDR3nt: TGTGCCACCAGTGCCTCCAACTTGGGTGGACAGGACCCGGGACAGCCCCAGCATTTT

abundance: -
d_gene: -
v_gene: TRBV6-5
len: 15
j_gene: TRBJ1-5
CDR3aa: CASRPMGQGNQPQHF
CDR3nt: TGTGCCAGCCGCCCAATGGGGCAGGGCAATCAGCCCCAGCATTTT

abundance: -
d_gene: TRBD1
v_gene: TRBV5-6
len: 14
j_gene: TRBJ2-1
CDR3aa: CASSLVWIQGGQFF
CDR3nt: TGTGCCAGCAGCTTGGTTTGGATACAGGGGGGTCAGTTCTTC

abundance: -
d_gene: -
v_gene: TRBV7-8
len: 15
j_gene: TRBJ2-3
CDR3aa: CASNRGALYTDTQYF
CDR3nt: TGTGCCAGCAACAGAGGGGCCCTGTACACAGATACGCAGTATTTT

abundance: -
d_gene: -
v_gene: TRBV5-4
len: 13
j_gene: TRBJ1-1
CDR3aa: CASTPDMNTEAFF
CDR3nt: TGTGCCAGCACTCCCGACATGAACACTGAAGCTTTCTTT

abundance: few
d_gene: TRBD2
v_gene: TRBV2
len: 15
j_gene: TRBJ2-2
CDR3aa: CASRAHSGDTGELFF
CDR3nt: TGTGCCAGCAGAGCCCATAGCGGGGACACCGGGGAGCTGTTTTTT

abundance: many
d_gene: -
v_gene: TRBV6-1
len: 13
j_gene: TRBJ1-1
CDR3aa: CASSEGEVTEAFF
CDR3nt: TGTGCCAGCAGTGAAGGTGAGGTGACTGAAGCTTTCTTT

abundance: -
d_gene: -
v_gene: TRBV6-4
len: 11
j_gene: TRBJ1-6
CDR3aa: CASRRGSPLHF
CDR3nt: TGTGCCAGCCGCAGAGGTTCACCCCTCCACTTT

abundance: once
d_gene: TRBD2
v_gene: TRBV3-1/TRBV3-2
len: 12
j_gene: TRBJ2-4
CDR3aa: CASSLGGDIQYF
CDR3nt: TGTGCCAGCAGCCTCGGGGGGGACATTCAGTACTTC